The clone carrying this TCR beta chain was observed at least ten times. As yet, its antigen is unknown. This sample was taken from a study of regulatory T cells in long-lasting Graves disease. Study-wide results and limits: Persistent Graves' patients showed less TCR diversity than newly diagnosed ones.

Described time point: newly diagnosed GD, antithyroid drugs for less than 3 months. Extracted PBMC RNA gave rise to the TCR library. CDR3 regions were amplified by Arm-PCR using iRepertoire HTBI primers to build TCR beta libraries. From the multiplex PCR reads, TCRdb called clonotypes with MiXCR, one entry per CDR3 protein. The data contain 550,000 or so distinct CDR3 sequences, about 12% of them singletons. V was cut by 6 bases and J by 0 bases, with 12 bases left in between. Looked up from germline, CDR1 is MNHNS and CDR2 is SASEGT. CDR3 length equals 15 residues. These data also featured in a second study, about T cells in Graves' hyperthyroidism and ophthalmopathy. That work contributes: Criteria for exclusion of patients were uncontrolled infection, other autoimmune disease, pregnancy or lactation. First-round RT-PCR of the TCR CDR3 relied on the HTBI primer set.

This clonotype originated in a woman in her 30s with Graves disease. Sequencing used peripheral blood mononuclear cells (PBMCs), obtained at new diagnosis, from a patient treated with antithyroid drugs. This sequence joins TRBV6-1 and TRBJ1-5, with D possibly matching TRBD1 (6 bases). The CDR3 region has the DNA TGTGCCAGCAGAGAGGGGGGAAATAGCAATCAGCCCCAGCATTTT. Its translation is CASREGGNSNQPQHF.